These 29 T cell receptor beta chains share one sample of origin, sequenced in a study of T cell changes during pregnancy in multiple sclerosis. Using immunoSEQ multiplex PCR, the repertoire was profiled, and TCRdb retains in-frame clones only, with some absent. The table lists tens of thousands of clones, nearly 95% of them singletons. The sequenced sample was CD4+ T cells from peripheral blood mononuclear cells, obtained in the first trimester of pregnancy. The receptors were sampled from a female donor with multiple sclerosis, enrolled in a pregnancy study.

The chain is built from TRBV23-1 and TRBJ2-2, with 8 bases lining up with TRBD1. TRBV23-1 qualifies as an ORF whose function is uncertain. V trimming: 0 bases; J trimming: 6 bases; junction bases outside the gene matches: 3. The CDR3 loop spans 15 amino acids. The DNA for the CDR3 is TGCGCCAGCAGTCAATCCGGACAGGGAGCCGGGGAGCTGTTTTTT. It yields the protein CASSQSGQGAGELFF.

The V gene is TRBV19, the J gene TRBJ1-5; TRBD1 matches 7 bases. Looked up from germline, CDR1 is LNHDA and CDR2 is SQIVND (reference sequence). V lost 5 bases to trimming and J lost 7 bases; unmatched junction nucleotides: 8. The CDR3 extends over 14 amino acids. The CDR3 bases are TGTGCCAGTAGTGCGACAGGGTTTAACCAGCCCCAGCATTTT. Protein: CASSATGFNQPQHF.

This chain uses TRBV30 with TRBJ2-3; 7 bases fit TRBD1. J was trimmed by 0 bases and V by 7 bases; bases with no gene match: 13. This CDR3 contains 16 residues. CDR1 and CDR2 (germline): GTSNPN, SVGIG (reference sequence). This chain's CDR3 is CASTPLRGSSTDTQYF. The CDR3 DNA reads TGTGCCTCAACGCCACTCAGGGGGTCTAGCACAGATACGCAGTATTTT.

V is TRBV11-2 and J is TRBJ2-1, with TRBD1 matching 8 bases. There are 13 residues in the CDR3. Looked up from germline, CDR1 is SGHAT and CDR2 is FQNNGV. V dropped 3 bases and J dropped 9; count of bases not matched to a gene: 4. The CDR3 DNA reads TGTGCCAGCAGCTTCGGACAGGGAACTGAGCAGTTCTTC. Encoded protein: CASSFGQGTEQFF.

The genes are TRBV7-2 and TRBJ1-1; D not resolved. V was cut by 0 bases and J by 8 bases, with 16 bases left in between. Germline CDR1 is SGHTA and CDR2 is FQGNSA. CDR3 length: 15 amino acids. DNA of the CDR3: TGTGCCAGCAGCTTAGCCGGGGTCCGTTCTCAGGAAGCTTTCTTT. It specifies CASSLAGVRSQEAFF. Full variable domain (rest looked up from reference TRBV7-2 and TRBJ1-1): GAGVSQSPSNKVTEKGKDVELRCDPISGHTALYWYRQSLGQGLEFLIYFQGNSAPDKSGLPSDRFSAERTGGSVSTLTIQRTQQEDSAVYLCASSLAGVRSQEAFFGQGTRLTVV.

As DNA, the CDR3 is TGTGCCAGCAGCCTCCTGCCGAGGGCGGGTCGGAACACTGAAGCTTTCTTT. This encodes CASSLLPRAGRNTEAFF. The chain couples TRBV7-3 to TRBJ1-1; D is ambiguous. Germline loops: CDR1 SGHTA, CDR2 FQGTGA. V lost 5 bases to trimming and J lost 1 base, with 20 bases between them. The CDR3 is 17 residues long. The variable domain in full, with the rest retrieved from reference TRBV7-3 and TRBJ1-1, is GAGVSQTPSNKVTEKGKYVELRCDPISGHTALYWYRQSLGQGPEFLIYFQGTGAADDSGLPNDRFFAVRPEGSVSTLKIQRTERGDSAVYLCASSLLPRAGRNTEAFFGQGTRLTVV.

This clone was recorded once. CDR3 sequence reads: CASSLDLAVTDTQYF. The CDR3 bases are TGTGCCAGCAGCTTGGATCTGGCGGTTACAGATACGCAGTATTTT. V and J are TRBV5-5 and TRBJ2-3; D ambiguous. Germline V CDR1 and CDR2: SGHKS, YYEKEE (reference sequence). V lost 0 bases and J lost 3, with 11 bases in between. The CDR3 extends over 15 amino acids.

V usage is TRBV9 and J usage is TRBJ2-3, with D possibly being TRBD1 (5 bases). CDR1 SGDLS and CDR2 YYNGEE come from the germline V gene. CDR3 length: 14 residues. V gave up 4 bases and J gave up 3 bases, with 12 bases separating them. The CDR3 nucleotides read TGTGCCAGCAGCCTAGACCAGGGTACAGATACGCAGTATTTT. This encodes CASSLDQGTDTQYF.

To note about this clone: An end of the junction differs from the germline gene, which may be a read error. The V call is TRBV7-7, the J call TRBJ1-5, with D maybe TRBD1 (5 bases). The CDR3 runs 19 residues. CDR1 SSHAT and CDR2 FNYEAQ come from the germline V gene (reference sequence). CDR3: CASSLSQHRRELWGQPQHF. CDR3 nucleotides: TGTGCTAGCAGCTTATCGCAGCACAGGAGGGAATTGTGGGGTCAGCCCCAGCATTTT. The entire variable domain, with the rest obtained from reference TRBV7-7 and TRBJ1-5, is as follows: GAGVSQSPRYKVTKRGQDVTLRCDPISSHATLYWYQQALGQGPEFLTYFNYEAQPDKSGLPSDRFSAERPEGSISTLTIQRTEQRDSAMYRCASSLSQHRRELWGQPQHFGDGTRLSIL.

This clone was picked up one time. The CDR3: CASSLGQSYEQYF. The CDR3 DNA is TGTGCCAGCAGCCTGGGACAGTCCTACGAGCAGTACTTC. The gene calls are TRBV11-2 and TRBJ2-7; 7 bases match TRBD1. Germline CDR1 SGHAT, CDR2 FQNNGV. This CDR3 is 13 amino acids long. V shed 5 bases, J shed 1 base, and the junction held 2 bases outside the gene matches.

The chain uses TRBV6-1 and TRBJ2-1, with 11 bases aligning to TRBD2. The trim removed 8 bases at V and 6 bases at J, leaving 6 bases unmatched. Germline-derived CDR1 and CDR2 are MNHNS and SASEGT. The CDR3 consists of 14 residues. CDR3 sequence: CASSSSGGPNEQFF. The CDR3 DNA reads TGTGCCAGCTCCTCTAGCGGGGGGCCCAATGAGCAGTTCTTC.

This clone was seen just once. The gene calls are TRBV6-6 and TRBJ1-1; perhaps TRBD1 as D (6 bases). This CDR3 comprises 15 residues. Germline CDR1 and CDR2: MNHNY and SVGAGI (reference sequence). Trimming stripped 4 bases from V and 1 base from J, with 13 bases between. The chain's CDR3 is CASSSPGAANTEAFF. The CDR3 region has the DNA TGTGCCAGCAGTTCCCCAGGGGCCGCGAACACTGAAGCTTTCTTT.

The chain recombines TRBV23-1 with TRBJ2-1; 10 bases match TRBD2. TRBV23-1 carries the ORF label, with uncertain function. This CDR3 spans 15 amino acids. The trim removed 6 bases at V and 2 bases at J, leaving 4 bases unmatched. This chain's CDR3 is CASSQLAGTYNEQFF. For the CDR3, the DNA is TGCGCCAGCAGCCAACTAGCGGGGACCTACAATGAGCAGTTCTTC.

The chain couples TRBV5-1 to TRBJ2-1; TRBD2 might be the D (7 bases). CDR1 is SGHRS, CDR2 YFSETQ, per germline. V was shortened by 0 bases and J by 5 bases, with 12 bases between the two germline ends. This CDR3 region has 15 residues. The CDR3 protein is CASSLGTGGDNEQFF. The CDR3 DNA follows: TGCGCCAGCAGCTTGGGAACGGGGGGCGACAATGAGCAGTTCTTC.

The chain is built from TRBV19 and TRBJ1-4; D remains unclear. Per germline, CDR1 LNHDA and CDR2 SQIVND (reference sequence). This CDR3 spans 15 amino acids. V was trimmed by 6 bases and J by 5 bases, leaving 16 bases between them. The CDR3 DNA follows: TGTGCCAGTAGCACCCAGACTCGTGGGAATGAAAAACTGTTTTTT. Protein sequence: CASSTQTRGNEKLFF.

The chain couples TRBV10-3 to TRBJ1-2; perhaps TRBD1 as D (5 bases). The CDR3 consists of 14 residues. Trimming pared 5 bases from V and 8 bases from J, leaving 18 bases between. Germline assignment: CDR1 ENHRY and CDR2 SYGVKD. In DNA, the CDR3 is TGTGCCATCAGTTCTCATGACAGCGCGGGAGGCTACACCTTC. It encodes CAISSHDSAGGYTF.

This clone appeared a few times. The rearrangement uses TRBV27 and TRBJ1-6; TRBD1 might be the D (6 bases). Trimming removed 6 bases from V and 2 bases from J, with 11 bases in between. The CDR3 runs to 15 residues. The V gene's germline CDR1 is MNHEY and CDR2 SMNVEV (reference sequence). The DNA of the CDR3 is TGTGCCAGCAGAGAATGGACAGCCTATAATTCACCCCTCCACTTT. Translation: CASREWTAYNSPLHF.

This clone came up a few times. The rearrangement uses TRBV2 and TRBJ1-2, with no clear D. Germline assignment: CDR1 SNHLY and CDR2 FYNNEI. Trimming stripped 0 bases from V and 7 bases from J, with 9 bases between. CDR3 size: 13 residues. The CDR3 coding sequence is TGTGCCAGCAGTGAAGCCCCGAGGGCTGGCTACACCTTC. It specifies CASSEAPRAGYTF.

In DNA, the CDR3 is TGTGCCAGCGGGCGGGCCAGCATGAACACTGAAGCTTTCTTT. This translates into CASGRASMNTEAFF. The chain couples TRBV9 to TRBJ1-1; no reliable D call. CDR3 length: 14 amino acids. V dropped 7 bases and J dropped 0 bases, with 13 bases sitting between them. Germline V CDR1 and CDR2: SGDLS, YYNGEE.

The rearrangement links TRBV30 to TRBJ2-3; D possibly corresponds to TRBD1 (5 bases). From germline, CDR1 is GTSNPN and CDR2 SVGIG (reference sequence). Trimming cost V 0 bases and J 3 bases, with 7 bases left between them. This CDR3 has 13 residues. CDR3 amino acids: CAWSVQGTDTQYF. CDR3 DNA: TGTGCCTGGAGTGTGCAGGGTACAGATACGCAGTATTTT.

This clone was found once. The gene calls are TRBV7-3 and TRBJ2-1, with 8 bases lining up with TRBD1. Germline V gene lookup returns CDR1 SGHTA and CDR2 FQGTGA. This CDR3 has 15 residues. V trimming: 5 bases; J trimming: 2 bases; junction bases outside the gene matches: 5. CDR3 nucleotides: TGTGCCAGCAGCCAGGACAGGGCGACCTACAATGAGCAGTTCTTC. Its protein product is CASSQDRATYNEQFF.

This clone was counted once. For the CDR3, the DNA is TGTGCCAGCAGCTTACGAGTCGGGATTTCCCAGCCGGTGCTCAATCAGCCCCAGCATTTT. Translating gives CASSLRVGISQPVLNQPQHF. The chain uses TRBV11-3 and TRBJ1-5; D remains ambiguous. V lost 2 bases, J lost 3 bases, and 26 bases lay in between. Germline V lookup: CDR1 SGHNT, CDR2 YENEEA. This CDR3 is 20 amino acids long.

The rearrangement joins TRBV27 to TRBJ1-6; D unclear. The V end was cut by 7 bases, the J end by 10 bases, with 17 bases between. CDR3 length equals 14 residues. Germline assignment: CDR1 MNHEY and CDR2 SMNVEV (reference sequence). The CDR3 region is CASTTVRGRSPLHF. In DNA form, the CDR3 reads TGTGCCAGCACCACTGTTCGCGGGAGGTCACCCCTCCACTTT.

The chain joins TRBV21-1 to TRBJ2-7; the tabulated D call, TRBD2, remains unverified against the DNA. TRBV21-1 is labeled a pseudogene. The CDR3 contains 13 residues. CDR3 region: CAGIREGSYEQYF. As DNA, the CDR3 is TGTGCCGGTATCAGGGAGGGCTCCTACGAGCAGTACTTC.

CDR3 sequence reads: CASSPTTPGNEQFF. In DNA form, the CDR3 reads TGTGCCAGCAGCCCGACTACCCCTGGTAATGAGCAGTTCTTC. The chain recombines TRBV4-2 with TRBJ2-1; a weak D match, TRBD2 (5 bases). Trimming pared 4 bases from V and 7 bases from J, leaving 14 bases between. The length of the CDR3 is 14 residues. Germline CDR1 reads LGHNA; CDR2 reads YNFKEQ.

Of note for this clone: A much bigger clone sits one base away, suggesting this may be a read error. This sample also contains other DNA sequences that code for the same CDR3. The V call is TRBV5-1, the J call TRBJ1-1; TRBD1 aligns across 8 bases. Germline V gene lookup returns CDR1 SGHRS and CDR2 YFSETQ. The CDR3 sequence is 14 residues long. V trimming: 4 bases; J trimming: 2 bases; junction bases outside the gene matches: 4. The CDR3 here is CASSPGTGNTEAFF. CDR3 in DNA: TGCGCCAGCAGCCCGGGGACAGGAAACACTGAAGCTTTCTTT.

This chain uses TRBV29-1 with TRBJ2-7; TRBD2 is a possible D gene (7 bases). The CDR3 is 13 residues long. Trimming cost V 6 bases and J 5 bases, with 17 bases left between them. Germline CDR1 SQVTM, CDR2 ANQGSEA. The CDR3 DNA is TGCAGCGTCGGAGGGGGGGCGATTGACGAGCAGTACTTC. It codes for CSVGGGAIDEQYF.

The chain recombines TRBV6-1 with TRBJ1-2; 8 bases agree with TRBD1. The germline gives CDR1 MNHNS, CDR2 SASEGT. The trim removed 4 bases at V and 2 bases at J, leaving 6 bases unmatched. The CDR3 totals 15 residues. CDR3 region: CASSAIQGGNYGYTF. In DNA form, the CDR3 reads TGTGCCAGCAGTGCAATACAGGGGGGGAACTATGGCTACACCTTC.

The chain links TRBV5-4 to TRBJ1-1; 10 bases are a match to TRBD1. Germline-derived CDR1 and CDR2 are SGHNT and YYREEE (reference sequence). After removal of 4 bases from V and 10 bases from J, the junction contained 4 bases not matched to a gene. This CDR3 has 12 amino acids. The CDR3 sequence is CASSLDRGVAFF. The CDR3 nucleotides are TGTGCCAGCAGCCTGGACAGGGGGGTAGCTTTCTTT.